This TCR beta chain was retrieved from a study of response to subunit inactivated influenza vaccine. Study-wide results and limits: The authors proposed limited new T cell recruitment per seasonal influenza vaccination.

Trimming took off 8 bases at V and 8 bases at J, with 18 bases between the two ends. CDR1 is MNHNS, CDR2 SASEGT, per germline. The CDR3 extends over 14 amino acids. About this clonotype itself: Antigen unknown.

TCRdb analysed the RT-PCR reads with MiXCR anew, one entry per CDR3 protein. The sample lists more than 550,000 distinct CDR3 sequences, 12% occurring once. The sequencing here drew on PBMCs from blood, taken on the day of vaccination. The sequence derives from a man in his fifties who received an inactivated influenza vaccine. The rearrangement links TRBV6-1 to TRBJ1-4, with D unclear. The CDR3 region is CASRNEAPGEKLFF. The DNA of the CDR3 is TGTGCCAGCCGTAATGAGGCCCCTGGCGAAAAACTGTTTTTT.